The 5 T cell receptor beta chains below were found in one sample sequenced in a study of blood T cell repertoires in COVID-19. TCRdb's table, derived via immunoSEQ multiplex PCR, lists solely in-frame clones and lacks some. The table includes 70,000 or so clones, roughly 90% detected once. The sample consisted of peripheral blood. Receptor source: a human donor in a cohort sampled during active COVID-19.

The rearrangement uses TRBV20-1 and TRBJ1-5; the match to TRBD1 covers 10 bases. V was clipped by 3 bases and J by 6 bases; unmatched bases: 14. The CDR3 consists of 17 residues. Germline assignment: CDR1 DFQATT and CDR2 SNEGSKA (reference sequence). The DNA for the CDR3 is TGCAGTGCTAGTCAAGGGACAGGGGTTGGGGCCGTTCAGCCCCAGCATTTT. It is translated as CSASQGTGVGAVQPQHF.

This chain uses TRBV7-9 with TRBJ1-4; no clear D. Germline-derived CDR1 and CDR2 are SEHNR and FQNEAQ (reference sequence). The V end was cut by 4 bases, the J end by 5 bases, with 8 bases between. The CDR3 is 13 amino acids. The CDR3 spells CASSYTLNEKLFF. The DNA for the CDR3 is TGTGCCAGCAGCTACACCTTAAATGAAAAACTGTTTTTT.

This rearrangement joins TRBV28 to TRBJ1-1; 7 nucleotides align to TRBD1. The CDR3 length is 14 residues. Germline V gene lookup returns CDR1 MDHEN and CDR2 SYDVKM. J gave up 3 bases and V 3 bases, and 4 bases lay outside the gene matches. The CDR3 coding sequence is TGTGCCAGCAGTTTGGGGGACAGATACACTGAAGCTTTCTTT. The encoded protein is CASSLGDRYTEAFF.

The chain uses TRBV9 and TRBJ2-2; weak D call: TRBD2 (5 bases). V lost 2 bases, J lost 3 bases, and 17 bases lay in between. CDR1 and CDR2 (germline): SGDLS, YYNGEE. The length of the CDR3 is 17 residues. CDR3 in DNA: TGTGCCAGCAGCGTCGAGGGCCCTGGCAGATACACCGGGGAGCTGTTTTTT. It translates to CASSVEGPGRYTGELFF. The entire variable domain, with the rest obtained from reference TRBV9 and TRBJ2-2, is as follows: DSGVTQTPKHLITATGQRVTLRCSPRSGDLSVYWYQQSLDQGLQFLIQYYNGEERAKGNILERFSAQQFPDLHSELNLSSLELGDSALYFCASSVEGPGRYTGELFFGEGSRLTVL.

The CDR3 spells CASSGLWTGIDSGANVLTF. In DNA, the CDR3 is TGTGCCAGCAGCGGGCTTTGGACAGGGATAGACTCTGGGGCCAACGTCCTGACTTTC. The rearrangement uses TRBV4-2 and TRBJ2-6; 8 bases align to TRBD1. Germline lookup yields CDR1 LGHNA and CDR2 YNFKEQ. The ends lost 5 bases at V and 0 bases at J; junction bases unmatched: 12. The CDR3 consists of 19 residues.